The 18 T cell receptor beta chains below were found in one sample sequenced in a study of blood T cell repertoires in COVID-19. Profiling relied on immunoSEQ multiplex PCR, and the TCRdb table lists in-frame clones only, not all of them. The sample includes about 300,000 clones, around 86% of them seen just once. Sequenced sample: peripheral blood. The receptors derive from a man in his 70s with acute or convalescent COVID-19.

V gene TRBV25-1 combines with J gene TRBJ2-5, with 7 bases fitting TRBD2. V lost 1 base and J lost 2; bases outside the gene matches: 4. The CDR3 is 15 amino acids. CDR1 is MGHDK, CDR2 SYGVNS, per germline. DNA of the CDR3: TGTGCCAGCAGTGAATGGCTCGGGGGGCAAGAGACCCAGTACTTC. Translated: CASSEWLGGQETQYF.

The chain is built from TRBV29-1 and TRBJ1-2; 9 bases agree with TRBD1. There are 11 residues in the CDR3. V was clipped by 6 bases and J by 8 bases; unmatched bases: 4. The germline V gene has CDR1 SQVTM and CDR2 ANQGSEA. The CDR3 region is CSVGTGFGYTF. Written as DNA, the CDR3 is TGCAGCGTGGGGACAGGGTTCGGCTACACCTTC.

V and J are TRBV24-1 and TRBJ2-1; 7 bases agree with TRBD2. This CDR3 is 15 amino acids long. V lost 6 bases to trimming and J lost 5 bases; unmatched junction nucleotides: 9. Germline CDR1 reads KGHDR; CDR2 reads SFDVKD. The CDR3 loop reads CATSRGTMSHNEQFF. CDR3 DNA sequence: TGTGCCACCAGTAGAGGGACTATGAGTCACAATGAGCAGTTCTTC.

As DNA, the CDR3 is TGTGCCAGCAGTTTGGTCTTTTGGAGGGCCTCTGGAAACACCATATATTTT. It specifies CASSLVFWRASGNTIYF. The rearrangement joins TRBV28 to TRBJ1-3; D remains ambiguous. Trimming cost V 3 bases and J 0 bases, with 15 bases left between them. Looked up from germline, CDR1 is MDHEN and CDR2 is SYDVKM. The CDR3 sequence is 17 residues long.

The rearrangement joins TRBV29-1 to TRBJ2-7; 8 bases match TRBD2. V shed 7 bases and J 0 bases; nucleotides not matched to a gene: 11. The CDR3 is 15 amino acids. CDR1 and CDR2 from the germline V gene are SQVTM and ANQGSEA. CDR3 nucleotide sequence: TGCAGCGCCCGGGAGGGCAGGGCTGTCTCCTACGAGCAGTACTTC. Translation: CSAREGRAVSYEQYF.

The rearrangement uses TRBV2 and TRBJ2-5; 9 nucleotides match TRBD2. The CDR3 length is 14 residues. Per the germline V gene, CDR1 is SNHLY and CDR2 is FYNNEI. The V gene end was trimmed by 1 base and the J gene end by 7 bases; junction bases not matched to a gene: 4. The CDR3 sequence: CASSEGVSGGTQYF. CDR3 coding DNA: TGTGCCAGCAGTGAAGGGGTTAGCGGGGGGACCCAGTACTTC.

This chain joins TRBV2 and TRBJ2-1, with 8 bases identical to TRBD2. The CDR3 sequence is 15 residues long. The V segment lost 4 bases and the J segment 4 bases; nucleotides outside the gene matches: 6. CDR1 SNHLY and CDR2 FYNNEI come from the germline V gene. The CDR3 DNA follows: TGTGCCAGCAGTGCGAGTCGGGGGGGATACAATGAGCAGTTCTTC. It encodes CASSASRGGYNEQFF.

The CDR3 DNA follows: TGTGCCAGCAGCCCTTGGACAGATTCACCCCTCCACTTT. Its protein product is CASSPWTDSPLHF. This chain joins TRBV7-2 and TRBJ1-6, with D perhaps TRBD1 (6 bases). The V end was cut by 5 bases, the J end by 8 bases, with 10 bases between. Looked up from germline, CDR1 is SGHTA and CDR2 is FQGNSA. The CDR3 has 13 amino acids.

This clone was counted a single time. The chain has TRBV5-1 and TRBJ1-1; D remains ambiguous. This CDR3 is 15 amino acids long. Trimming took 0 bases from V and 4 from J, leaving 13 bases between them. Germline V gene data show CDR1 as SGHRS and CDR2 as YFSETQ. The CDR3, as DNA: TGCGCCAGCAGCTTGGAGTGGGTGTCGGGCACTGAAGCTTTCTTT. As protein: CASSLEWVSGTEAFF.

This chain joins TRBV7-9 and TRBJ2-3; tentatively, D is TRBD2 (7 bases). The CDR3 loop spans 14 amino acids. The germline V gene has CDR1 SEHNR and CDR2 FQNEAQ (reference sequence). V lost 2 bases to trimming and J lost 4 bases, with 10 bases between them. Written as DNA, the CDR3 is TGTGCCAGCAGCTTAAGGGGGGGGGCAGATACGCAGTATTTT. Translating gives CASSLRGGADTQYF.

The genes are TRBV3-1 (or the pseudogene TRBV3-2) and TRBJ1-6; tentative D call: TRBD1 (5 bases). The ends were cut back, 8 bases at V and 7 bases at J, with 15 bases in the middle. The CDR3 is 14 amino acids. The germline gives CDR1 LGHDT, CDR2 YNNKEL (reference sequence). This CDR3 is CASVQGQSNSPLHF. The CDR3 DNA is TGTGCCAGCGTCCAGGGTCAGTCAAATTCACCCCTCCACTTT.

The CDR3 is CASSSQGATGNTIYF. CDR3 DNA: TGCGCCAGCAGCTCACAGGGGGCTACTGGAAACACCATATATTTT. The V and J genes are TRBV5-1 and TRBJ1-3, with 9 bases fitting TRBD1. V lost 3 bases to trimming and J lost 2 bases; unmatched junction nucleotides: 3. CDR1 is SGHRS, CDR2 YFSETQ, per germline. CDR3 length: 15 amino acids.

The chain employs TRBV5-1 and TRBJ2-2; a possible D gene is TRBD1 (6 bases). This CDR3 contains 16 residues. CDR1 and CDR2 (germline): SGHRS, YFSETQ. V was clipped by 4 bases and J by 1 base, with 14 bases between them. CDR3 residues: CASSQTGNGNTGELFF. CDR3 DNA: TGCGCCAGCAGCCAAACAGGGAATGGGAACACCGGGGAGCTGTTTTTT.

The chain uses TRBV4-3 and TRBJ2-7, with a tentative D call TRBD2 (5 bases). The V gene lost 0 bases and the J gene lost 9 bases, with 12 bases spanning the gap. The CDR3 is 13 residues long. From germline, CDR1 is LGHNA and CDR2 YSLEER. The CDR3 DNA reads as TGCGCCAGCAGCCAAGATACGAGGGCCGCGCAGTACTTC. Its translation is CASSQDTRAAQYF.

This clone occurred once. The chain carries TRBV30 and TRBJ2-7; 7 bases agree with TRBD1. Losses at the gene ends were 2 bases for V and 3 bases for J; bases not matched to a gene: 4. Germline-derived CDR1 and CDR2 are GTSNPN and SVGIG (reference sequence). This CDR3 is built from 13 residues. CDR3 amino acids: CAWSYRGDYEQYF. For the CDR3, the DNA is TGTGCCTGGAGTTACAGGGGCGACTACGAGCAGTACTTC. Variable domain in full (rest from reference TRBV30 and TRBJ2-7): SQTIHQWPATLVQPVGSPLSLECTVEGTSNPNLYWYRQAAGRGLQLLFYSVGIGQISSEVPQNLSASRPQDRQFILSSKKLLLSDSGFYLCAWSYRGDYEQYFGPGTRLTVT.

This clone has more than one count but fewer than ten. The V and J genes are TRBV19 and TRBJ1-6; perhaps TRBD1 as D (5 bases). The CDR3 totals 15 residues. With 6 bases removed from V and 7 bases from J, the gap between germline ends came to 16 bases. Germline assignment: CDR1 LNHDA and CDR2 SQIVND (reference sequence). The CDR3 coding sequence is TGTGCCAGTAGGCCAGACAGAGGCTTAAATTCACCCCTCCACTTT. Protein: CASRPDRGLNSPLHF.

In nucleotides, the CDR3 is TGTGCCAGTAGTACCGGACAGGGGGCCCTAACCGGGGAGCTGTTTTTT. This codes for CASSTGQGALTGELFF. The chain employs TRBV19 and TRBJ2-2; the match to TRBD1 covers 11 bases. Germline trimming cut 4 bases from V and 5 bases from J; bases unmatched to any gene: 6. Looked up from germline, CDR1 is LNHDA and CDR2 is SQIVND (reference sequence). The CDR3 totals 16 residues.

The chain couples TRBV5-1 to TRBJ2-5, with D possibly being TRBD1 (6 bases). The CDR3 runs 15 residues. Germline V gene data show CDR1 as SGHRS and CDR2 as YFSETQ. Trimming stripped 4 bases from V and 0 bases from J, with 13 bases between. The CDR3 sequence: CASSGQGRNQETQYF. The CDR3 DNA sequence: TGCGCCAGCAGCGGTCAGGGGCGTAACCAAGAGACCCAGTACTTC.